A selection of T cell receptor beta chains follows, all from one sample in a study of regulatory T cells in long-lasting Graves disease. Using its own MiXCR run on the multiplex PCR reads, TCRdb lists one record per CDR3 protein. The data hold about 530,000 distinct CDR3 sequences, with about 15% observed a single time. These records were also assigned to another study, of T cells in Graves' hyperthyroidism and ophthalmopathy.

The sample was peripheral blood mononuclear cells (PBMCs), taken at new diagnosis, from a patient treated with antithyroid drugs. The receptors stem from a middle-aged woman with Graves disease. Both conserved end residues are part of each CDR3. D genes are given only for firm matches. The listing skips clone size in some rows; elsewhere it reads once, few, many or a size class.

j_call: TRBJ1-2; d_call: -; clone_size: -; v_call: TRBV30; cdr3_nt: TGTGCCTGGAGGAGTCCTACCTATGGCTACACCTTC; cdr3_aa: CAWRSPTYGYTF
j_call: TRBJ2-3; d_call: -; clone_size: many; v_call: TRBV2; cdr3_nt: TGTGCCAGCAGTGAATTAGCCCCAGATACGCAGTATTTT; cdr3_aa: CASSELAPDTQYF
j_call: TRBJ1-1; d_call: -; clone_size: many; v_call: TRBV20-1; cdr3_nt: TGCAGTGCTAGCCCTGGGGCAGATACTGAAGCTTTCTTT; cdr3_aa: CSASPGADTEAFF
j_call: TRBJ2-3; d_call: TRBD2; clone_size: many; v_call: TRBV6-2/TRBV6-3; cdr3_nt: TGTGCCAGCAATCCTAGCGGGGAGGGAGATACGCAGTATTTT; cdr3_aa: CASNPSGEGDTQYF
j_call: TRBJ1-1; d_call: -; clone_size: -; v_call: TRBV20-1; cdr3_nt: TGCAGTGCTTCGGATACTAAGAACACTGAAGCTTTCTTT; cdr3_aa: CSASDTKNTEAFF
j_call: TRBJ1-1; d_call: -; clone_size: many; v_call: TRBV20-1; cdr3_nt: TGCAGTGCTAGACGGGTAGGGCTTACTGAAGCTTTCTTT; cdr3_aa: CSARRVGLTEAFF
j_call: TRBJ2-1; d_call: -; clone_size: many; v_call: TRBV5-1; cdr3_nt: TGCGCCAGCAGCTTGCAGGGTCAAGGGGGTGAGCAGTTCTTC; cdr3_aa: CASSLQGQGGEQFF
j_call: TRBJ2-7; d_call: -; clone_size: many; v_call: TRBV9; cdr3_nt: TGTGCCAGCAGCCCCGGGGGAGGACGGGAGCAGTACTTC; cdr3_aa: CASSPGGGREQYF
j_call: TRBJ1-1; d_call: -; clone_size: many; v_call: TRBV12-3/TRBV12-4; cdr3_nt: TGTGCCAGCAGTTTCCCCCTCAGGGAAGCTTTCTTT; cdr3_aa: CASSFPLREAFF
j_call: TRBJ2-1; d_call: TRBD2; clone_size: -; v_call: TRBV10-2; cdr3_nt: TGCGCCAGCGGGGGGACTAGCGGGGGGGGTAATGAGCAGTTCTTC; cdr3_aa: CASGGTSGGGNEQFF
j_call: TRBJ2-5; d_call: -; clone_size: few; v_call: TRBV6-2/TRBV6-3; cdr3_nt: TGTGCCAGCAGAACAGAACAAGAGACCCAGTACTTC; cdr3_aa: CASRTEQETQYF
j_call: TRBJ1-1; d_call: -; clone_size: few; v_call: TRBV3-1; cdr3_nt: TGTGCCAGCAGCTTGGCCCTACAGGGAATTTGGTCTGAAGCTTTCTTT; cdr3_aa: CASSLALQGIWSEAFF
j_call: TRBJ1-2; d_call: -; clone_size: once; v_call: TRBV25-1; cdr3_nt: TGTGCCAGCAGTCATGGGGACATCAACTATGGCTACACCTTC; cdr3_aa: CASSHGDINYGYTF
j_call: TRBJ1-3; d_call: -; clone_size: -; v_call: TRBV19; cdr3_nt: TGTGCCAGTAGTAAGGCGGGAATCTCTGGAAACACCATATATTTT; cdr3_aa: CASSKAGISGNTIYF
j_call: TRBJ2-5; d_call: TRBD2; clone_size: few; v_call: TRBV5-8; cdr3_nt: TGTGCCAGCAGCCCAGGGACTAGCGGGATCCAAGAGACCCAGTACTTC; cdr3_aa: CASSPGTSGIQETQYF
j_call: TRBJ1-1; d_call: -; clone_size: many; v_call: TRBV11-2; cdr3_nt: TGTGCCAGCAGCTTAATCGGGCAGAAGAACACTGAAGCTTTCTTT; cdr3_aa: CASSLIGQKNTEAFF
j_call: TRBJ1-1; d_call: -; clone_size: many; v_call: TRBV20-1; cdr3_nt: TGCAGTGCTAGTTTAGGGAGGGGCACTGAAGCTTTCTTT; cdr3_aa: CSASLGRGTEAFF